These 26 T cell receptor beta chains originate from one sample sequenced in a study of blood T cell repertoires in COVID-19. TCRdb's copy holds only in-frame clones and misses some; the assay was immunoSEQ multiplex PCR. The sample holds roughly 110,000 clones, 75% to 95% seen once. The source material was peripheral blood. The receptor set was obtained from a woman aged 25 to 39 with acute or convalescent COVID-19.

The V gene is TRBV6-2 or TRBV6-3, the J gene TRBJ1-1, with D possibly being TRBD1 (5 bases). Per the germline V gene, CDR1 is MNHEY and CDR2 is SVGEGT. CDR3 size: 11 residues. Trimming removed 3 bases at V and 10 bases at J, with 9 bases between. The CDR3 here is CASSYPGGAFF. The CDR3 nucleotides are TGTGCCAGCAGTTATCCCGGGGGAGCTTTCTTT.

The rearrangement joins TRBV9 to TRBJ1-1; a weak D match, TRBD1 (5 bases). This CDR3 comprises 12 residues. V dropped 2 bases and J dropped 6 bases, with 8 bases sitting between them. The germline V gene encodes CDR1 SGDLS and CDR2 YYNGEE. In DNA form, the CDR3 reads TGTGCCAGCAGCGTCGCAGGGCCTGAAGCTTTCTTT. It encodes CASSVAGPEAFF.

This chain links TRBV15 with TRBJ1-5; no reliable D call. The germline CDR1 and CDR2 sequences are LNHNV and YYDKDF (reference sequence). V was shortened by 0 bases and J by 11 bases, with 17 bases between the two germline ends. The CDR3 consists of 15 residues. CDR3 residues: CATSREVGYRQAQHF. The CDR3, as DNA: TGTGCCACCAGCAGAGAGGTTGGTTACCGGCAGGCCCAGCATTTT.

The chain has TRBV4-1 and TRBJ1-2; 7 nucleotides match TRBD1. V lost 0 bases, J lost 8 bases, and 6 bases stayed unmatched. CDR1 and CDR2 (germline): MGHRA, YSYEKL. This CDR3 region has 14 residues. The CDR3 bases are TGCGCCAGCAGCCAAGACCGGGGACAGTGGGGCTACACCTTC. Its protein product is CASSQDRGQWGYTF.

On this clone itself: The same CDR3 also results from other DNA sequences found in this sample. This rearrangement joins TRBV19 to TRBJ1-1; D gene ambiguous. The length of the CDR3 is 13 residues. The germline V gene has CDR1 LNHDA and CDR2 SQIVND (reference sequence). The ends were cut back, 4 bases at V and 0 bases at J, with 6 bases in the middle. In DNA form, the CDR3 reads TGTGCCAGTAGTACCACAGTGAACACTGAAGCTTTCTTT. This codes for CASSTTVNTEAFF.

This chain uses TRBV5-1 with TRBJ2-3; 9 nucleotides align to TRBD2. This CDR3 has 17 amino acids. Germline V gene sequence: CDR1 SGHRS, CDR2 YFSETQ. With V trimmed by 4 bases and J by 0 bases, 9 bases remained unmatched. This CDR3 is CASSPSSGGPSTDTQYF. As DNA, the CDR3 is TGCGCCAGCAGCCCCAGTAGCGGGGGCCCTAGCACAGATACGCAGTATTTT.

J is TRBJ1-2 and V is TRBV9; 8 bases line up with TRBD1. Trimming cost V 5 bases and J 6 bases; bases outside gene matches: 6. Germline V gene lookup returns CDR1 SGDLS and CDR2 YYNGEE. The CDR3 is 13 amino acids. Written as DNA, the CDR3 is TGTGCCAGCAGTGCCACAGGGGGGGATGGCTACACCTTC. Protein sequence: CASSATGGDGYTF. The full variable domain, with the rest looked up from reference TRBV9 and TRBJ1-2, is DSGVTQTPKHLITATGQRVTLRCSPRSGDLSVYWYQQSLDQGLQFLIQYYNGEERAKGNILERFSAQQFPDLHSELNLSSLELGDSALYFCASSATGGDGYTFGSGTRLTVV.

The chain joins TRBV28 to TRBJ1-1; D is uncertain. Germline CDR1 reads MDHEN; CDR2 reads SYDVKM. V gave up 1 base and J gave up 6 bases, with 9 bases separating them. This CDR3 contains 13 residues. The CDR3 is CASSLSLGAEAFF. Written as DNA, the CDR3 is TGTGCCAGCAGTTTATCTCTGGGAGCTGAAGCTTTCTTT.

This clone was detected a few times. CDR3 region: CATSDPGGSGNEQFF. CDR3 bases: TGTGCCACCAGTGACCCTGGCGGGAGCGGAAATGAGCAGTTCTTC. This chain joins TRBV24-1 and TRBJ2-1, with TRBD2 matching 7 bases. Germline V gene sequence: CDR1 KGHDR, CDR2 SFDVKD. The V gene end was trimmed by 4 bases and the J gene end by 7 bases; junction bases not matched to a gene: 9. The CDR3 covers 15 residues.

V is TRBV6-5 and J is TRBJ1-1; D is unresolved. V lost 8 bases to trimming and J lost 2 bases, with 9 bases between them. CDR3 length: 12 residues. Per germline, CDR1 MNHEY and CDR2 SVGAGI. This CDR3 reads CASVSGNTEAFF. The CDR3 DNA reads as TGTGCCAGCGTCTCAGGTAACACTGAAGCTTTCTTT.

This chain links TRBV4-1 with TRBJ2-4; D unclear. This CDR3 contains 16 residues. Germline CDR1 MGHRA, CDR2 YSYEKL. V dropped 0 bases and J dropped 12 bases, with 21 bases sitting between them. The CDR3 spells CASSQDFSQQHMNQYF. The CDR3 DNA follows: TGCGCCAGCAGCCAAGATTTTTCCCAACAGCACATGAATCAGTACTTC.

The chain is built from TRBV7-2 and TRBJ2-6; 8 nucleotides agree with TRBD1. Germline CDR1 and CDR2: SGHTA and FQGNSA. This CDR3 is 15 amino acids long. Unmatched junction bases numbered 2, after V lost 5 bases and J lost 2 bases. CDR3 in amino acids: CASSIQGAGANVLTF. The CDR3 DNA reads TGTGCCAGCAGCATACAGGGGGCTGGGGCCAACGTCCTGACTTTC.

The chain employs TRBV19 and TRBJ2-5, with 7 bases aligning to TRBD2. The CDR3 sequence is 15 residues long. Per the germline V gene, CDR1 is LNHDA and CDR2 is SQIVND (reference sequence). V was clipped by 5 bases and J by 2 bases; unmatched bases: 8. CDR3 in amino acids: CASSPFWGGQETQYF. As DNA, the CDR3 is TGTGCCAGTAGTCCCTTTTGGGGGGGACAAGAGACCCAGTACTTC.

This chain joins TRBV7-9 and TRBJ1-2, with 7 nucleotides matching TRBD1. Looked up from germline, CDR1 is SEHNR and CDR2 is FQNEAQ (reference sequence). V shed 5 bases and J 3 bases; nucleotides not matched to a gene: 9. CDR3 length: 15 amino acids. CDR3 loop: CASSTTTGLYYGYTF. DNA for the CDR3: TGTGCCAGCAGCACTACGACAGGGTTGTACTATGGCTACACCTTC. The complete variable domain, with remaining parts taken from reference TRBV7-9 and TRBJ1-2, reads DTGVSQNPRHKITKRGQNVTFRCDPISEHNRLYWYRQTLGQGPEFLTYFQNEAQLEKSRLLSDRFSAERPKGSFSTLEIQRTEQGDSAMYLCASSTTTGLYYGYTFGSGTRLTVV.

The chain combines TRBV19 with TRBJ1-5; TRBD1 is a possible D gene (5 bases). Germline V gene sequence: CDR1 LNHDA, CDR2 SQIVND (reference sequence). Trimming cost V 7 bases and J 7 bases, with 11 bases left between them. This CDR3 is built from 12 residues. The CDR3 protein is CASMNRTQPQHF. Written as DNA, the CDR3 is TGTGCCAGTATGAACAGGACCCAGCCCCAGCATTTT. Complete variable domain (other parts from reference TRBV19 and TRBJ1-5): DGGITQSPKYLFRKEGQNVTLSCEQNLNHDAMYWYRQDPGQGLRLIYYSQIVNDFQKGDIAEGYSVSREKKESFPLTVTSAQKNPTAFYLCASMNRTQPQHFGDGTRLSIL.

The gene calls are TRBV21-1 and TRBJ2-3; the tabulated D call, TRBD1, remains unverified against the DNA. TRBV21-1 is a pseudogene segment. The CDR3 covers 19 residues. The chain's CDR3 is CASSKGGGRTLVRADTQYF. The CDR3 region has the DNA TGTGCCAGCAGCAAAGGTGGGGGCAGAACTCTTGTGAGGGCAGATACGCAGTATTTT.

For the CDR3, the DNA is TGTGCCAGCAGACAGGGGGCTGGGGGGCAGTTCTTC. This translates into CASRQGAGGQFF. The V gene is TRBV25-1, the J gene TRBJ2-1; 9 bases agree with TRBD1. Germline V gene data show CDR1 as MGHDK and CDR2 as SYGVNS. J gave up 12 bases and V 6 bases, and 6 bases lay outside the gene matches. The length of the CDR3 is 12 residues.

The chain combines TRBV6-6 with TRBJ1-5; 8 positions match TRBD1. The germline V gene encodes CDR1 MNHNY and CDR2 SVGAGI (reference sequence). The CDR3 length is 14 residues. The V and J ends lost 6 bases and 4 bases, in that order; junction bases with no gene match: 5. CDR3 sequence (DNA): TGTGCCAGCAGCGGACAGGGTCGGAATCAGCCCCAGCATTTT. Translating it yields CASSGQGRNQPQHF.

A single count supports this clone. The chain's CDR3 is CASSYGQVLDTDTQYF. In DNA, the CDR3 is TGTGCCAGCAGTTACGGGCAGGTTTTAGACACAGATACGCAGTATTTT. The genes are TRBV6-5 and TRBJ2-3, with D hard to call. This CDR3 spans 16 amino acids. CDR1 is MNHEY and CDR2 is SVGAGI in the germline V gene. V was trimmed by 2 bases and J by 2 bases, leaving 14 bases between them.

This clone was observed once. The CDR3 here is CASSQDAVNTEAFF. The CDR3 DNA sequence: TGCGCCAGCAGCCAAGATGCAGTTAACACTGAAGCTTTCTTT. The V gene is TRBV4-1, the J gene TRBJ1-1; D is unclear. The germline V gene encodes CDR1 MGHRA and CDR2 YSYEKL. This CDR3 has 14 residues. The V gene lost 0 bases and the J gene lost 2 bases, with 7 bases spanning the gap.

V usage is TRBV28 and J usage is TRBJ2-7; 10 bases are shared with TRBD1. This CDR3 is built from 14 residues. V dropped 6 bases and J dropped 12; count of bases not matched to a gene: 14. Germline V gives CDR1 MDHEN, CDR2 SYDVKM. The CDR3 region has the DNA TGTGCCAGCAGGTCCGGGACAGGGGCCTTGGTCCCGTACTTC. This codes for CASRSGTGALVPYF.

The table lists this clone with a count of one. The chain employs TRBV10-1 and TRBJ1-2; D remains unclear. In germline, CDR1 is WNHNN, CDR2 SYGVQD (reference sequence). The V and J ends lost 10 bases and 0 bases respectively, with 18 bases between them. The CDR3 runs to 15 residues. DNA of the CDR3: TGCGCCAATAGGACCTTGGGAGGCTCTAACTATGGCTACACCTTC. It codes for CANRTLGGSNYGYTF.

This chain uses TRBV19 with TRBJ1-3; TRBD1 aligns across 7 bases. Germline loops: CDR1 LNHDA, CDR2 SQIVND (reference sequence). The junction had 9 bases not matched to a gene; V was cut back by 9 bases and J by 4 bases. The CDR3 extends over 14 amino acids. This CDR3 is CASPGEGAGNTIYF. The CDR3 nucleotides are TGTGCCAGCCCCGGTGAGGGGGCCGGAAACACCATATATTTT.

This sequence joins TRBV28 and TRBJ1-5; D remains unclear. The CDR3 length is 15 residues. With 5 bases removed from V and 1 base from J, the gap between germline ends came to 12 bases. The germline V gene has CDR1 MDHEN and CDR2 SYDVKM. The CDR3: CASSAPVGSNQPQHF. The DNA of the CDR3 is TGTGCCAGCAGTGCCCCAGTGGGCAGCAATCAGCCCCAGCATTTT. Full variable domain (outside the CDR3, taken from reference TRBV28 and TRBJ1-5): DVKVTQSSRYLVKRTGEKVFLECVQDMDHENMFWYRQDPGLGLRLIYFSYDVKMKEKGDIPEGYSVSREKKERFSLILESASTNQTSMYLCASSAPVGSNQPQHFGDGTRLSIL.

The chain links TRBV5-1 to TRBJ1-2; a possible D gene is TRBD1 (5 bases). V gave up 0 bases and J gave up 6 bases, with 9 bases separating them. This CDR3 comprises 13 residues. Germline V gives CDR1 SGHRS, CDR2 YFSETQ. CDR3 loop: CASSLEGLDGYTF. In DNA, the CDR3 is TGCGCCAGCAGCTTGGAGGGGCTGGATGGCTACACCTTC.

The chain links TRBV13 to TRBJ2-2; D is uncertain. The germline gives CDR1 PRHDT, CDR2 FYEKMQ (reference sequence). V was cut by 4 bases and J by 5 bases, with 5 bases left in between. The CDR3 loop spans 12 amino acids. CDR3 sequence: CASSSRTGELFF. CDR3 sequence (DNA): TGTGCCAGCAGCTCGCGGACCGGGGAGCTGTTTTTT.